This record looks at one T cell receptor beta chain sequence and its context. PCR primers comprised 60 Vbeta and 13 Jbeta primers. TCRdb keeps only in-frame clones here, not all; method: immunoSEQ multiplex PCR. The data hold around 120,000 clones, with 9% to 10% observed a single time. This sample was included in a study of cytomegalovirus exposure and HLA in healthy donors. What was sequenced was PBMCs. The receptor comes from a man aged 25 to 40 in good health and CMV-seronegative.

The CDR3 sequence: CASSPGEGYEQYF. The CDR3, as DNA: TGCGCCAGCAGCCCGGGGGAGGGCTACGAGCAGTACTTC. The V call is TRBV4-3, the J call TRBJ2-7; 7 bases fit TRBD2. Germline CDR1 LGHNA, CDR2 YSLEER. This CDR3 is 13 amino acids long. The ends lost 4 bases at V and 3 bases at J; junction bases unmatched: 3.